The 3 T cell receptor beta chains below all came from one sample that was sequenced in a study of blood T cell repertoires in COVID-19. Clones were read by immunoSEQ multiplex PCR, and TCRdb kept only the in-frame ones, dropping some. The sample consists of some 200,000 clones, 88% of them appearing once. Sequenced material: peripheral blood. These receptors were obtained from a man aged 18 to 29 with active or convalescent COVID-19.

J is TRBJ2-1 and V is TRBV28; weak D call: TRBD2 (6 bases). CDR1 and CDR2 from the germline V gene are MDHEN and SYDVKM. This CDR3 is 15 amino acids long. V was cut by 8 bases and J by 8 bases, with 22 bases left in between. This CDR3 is CASQRSNMEGDEQFF. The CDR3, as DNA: TGTGCCAGCCAAAGGTCGAACATGGAGGGCGATGAGCAGTTCTTC.

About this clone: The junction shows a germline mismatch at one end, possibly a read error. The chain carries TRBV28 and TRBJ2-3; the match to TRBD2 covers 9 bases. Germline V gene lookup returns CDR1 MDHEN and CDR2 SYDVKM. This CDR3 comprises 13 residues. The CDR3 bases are TGTGCCAGCAGTTTGGGGTCGCGGGAGGGCGTGTCTTTT. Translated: CASSLGSREGVSF.

The CDR3 is CAWGQGAVSGANVLTF. The CDR3 DNA is TGTGCCTGGGGACAGGGGGCTGTCTCTGGGGCCAACGTCCTGACTTTC. This chain links TRBV30 with TRBJ2-6; 11 bases match TRBD1. V was pared by 5 bases and J by 0 bases, with 3 bases of the junction left unmatched. CDR3 size: 16 residues. The germline gives CDR1 GTSNPN, CDR2 SVGIG (reference sequence).